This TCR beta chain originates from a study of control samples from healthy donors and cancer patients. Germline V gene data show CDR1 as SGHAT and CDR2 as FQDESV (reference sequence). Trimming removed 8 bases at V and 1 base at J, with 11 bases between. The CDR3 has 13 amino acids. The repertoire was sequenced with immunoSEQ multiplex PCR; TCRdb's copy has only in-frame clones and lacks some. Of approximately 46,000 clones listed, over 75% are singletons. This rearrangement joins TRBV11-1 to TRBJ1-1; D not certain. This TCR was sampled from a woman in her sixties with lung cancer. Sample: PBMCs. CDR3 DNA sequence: TGTGCCAGCGGATTTACCGAGAACACTGAAGCTTTCTTT. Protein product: CASGFTENTEAFF.